This T cell receptor beta chain was profiled in a study of blood T cell repertoires in COVID-19. This table comes from immunoSEQ multiplex PCR, and its TCRdb copy is limited to in-frame clones, with some not included. The repertoire holds over 200,000 clones, with around 89% as singletons. Sequencing input: PBMCs or T cells enriched from blood (not recorded which). The sequence was obtained from a middle-aged man who had recovered from COVID-19.

This chain's CDR3 is CASSPTLAGVGEQFF. The CDR3 nucleotides are TGTGCCAGCAGTCCAACCTTAGCGGGGGTTGGTGAGCAGTTCTTC. The gene calls are TRBV7-3 and TRBJ2-1, with TRBD2 identical over 9 bases. In germline, CDR1 is SGHTA, CDR2 FQGTGA. The V gene end was trimmed by 6 bases and the J gene end by 9 bases; junction bases not matched to a gene: 12. This CDR3 comprises 15 residues. Variable domain in full (rest from reference TRBV7-3 and TRBJ2-1): GAGVSQTPSNKVTEKGKYVELRCDPISGHTALYWYRQSLGQGPEFLIYFQGTGAADDSGLPNDRFFAVRPEGSVSTLKIQRTERGDSAVYLCASSPTLAGVGEQFFGPGTRLTVL.